A single sample gave rise to the 20 T cell receptor beta chains below, sequenced in a study of blood T cell repertoires in COVID-19. Sequencing was performed with immunoSEQ multiplex PCR; in TCRdb, only in-frame clones are kept and a portion is missing. The table has 340,000 or so clones, around 88% seen once. The specimen sequenced was peripheral blood. These receptor sequences come from a man aged 25 to 40 with active or convalescent COVID-19.

This sequence joins TRBV6-6 and TRBJ1-3; D gene uncertain. CDR3 length: 15 residues. V lost 5 bases, J lost 8 bases, and 19 bases lay in between. CDR1 MNHNY and CDR2 SVGAGI come from the germline V gene (reference sequence). Written as DNA, the CDR3 is TGTGCCAGCAGTAACCAATCCATAAAGCGCTACACCATATATTTT. Protein sequence: CASSNQSIKRYTIYF.

This rearrangement joins TRBV7-2 to TRBJ2-1; perhaps TRBD1 as D (6 bases). In germline, CDR1 is SGHTA, CDR2 FQGNSA. Deletions cut 0 bases from V and 6 bases from J, with 18 bases between. This CDR3 comprises 17 residues. The CDR3 nucleotides are TGTGCCAGCAGCTTAGCTCTCACAGGGATGAAGGGCAATGAGCAGTTCTTC. Amino acids: CASSLALTGMKGNEQFF.

The chain couples TRBV5-4 to TRBJ2-1; 7 nucleotides align to TRBD1. CDR3 size: 15 residues. V dropped 2 bases and J dropped 0; count of bases not matched to a gene: 2. Germline CDR1 is SGHNT and CDR2 is YYREEE (reference sequence). DNA for the CDR3: TGTGCCAGCAGCTTACCAGGGGGCTCCTACAATGAGCAGTTCTTC. Protein: CASSLPGGSYNEQFF.

The chain is built from TRBV7-3 and TRBJ2-2; D is unclear. V was trimmed by 5 bases and J by 1 base, leaving 11 bases between them. This CDR3 contains 15 residues. Per the germline V gene, CDR1 is SGHTA and CDR2 is FQGTGA. Here the CDR3 reads CASSPKSGNTGELFF. In DNA, the CDR3 is TGTGCCAGCAGCCCAAAATCGGGGAACACCGGGGAGCTGTTTTTT.

This chain joins TRBV7-9 and TRBJ2-1, with 12 bases aligning to TRBD1. CDR1 and CDR2 (germline): SEHNR, FQNEAQ (reference sequence). With V trimmed by 5 bases and J by 6 bases, 8 bases remained unmatched. This CDR3 spans 16 amino acids. In nucleotides, the CDR3 is TGTGCCAGCAGCGCATCGGGACAGGGGGCCTCCAATGAGCAGTTCTTC. Translation gives CASSASGQGASNEQFF.

This chain joins TRBV28 and TRBJ1-3; D remains ambiguous. Germline CDR1 and CDR2: MDHEN and SYDVKM. There are 17 residues in the CDR3. V lost 7 bases and J 0 bases, leaving 19 bases between the germline ends. The DNA for the CDR3 is TGTGCCAGCACCGACCCGGGAGTTACTTCCTCTGGAAACACCATATATTTT. Amino acids: CASTDPGVTSSGNTIYF.

The chain carries TRBV4-3 and TRBJ2-7; D is perhaps TRBD1 (6 bases). The CDR3 is made up of 16 amino acids. V lost 0 bases, J lost 5 bases, and 17 bases lay in between. Germline CDR1 and CDR2: LGHNA and YSLEER. CDR3 in DNA: TGCGCCAGCAGCCAAGATACCGGACAGTGGTCTGACGAGCAGTACTTC. The encoded protein is CASSQDTGQWSDEQYF.

The V call is TRBV3-1 (or the pseudogene TRBV3-2), the J call TRBJ1-3; 9 bases agree with TRBD1. Germline CDR1 and CDR2: LGHDT and YNNKEL (reference sequence). This CDR3 contains 15 residues. V was clipped by 4 bases and J by 1 base; unmatched bases: 2. CDR3 in amino acids: CASSRQGDSGNTIYF. The DNA for the CDR3 is TGTGCCAGCAGCCGACAGGGGGATTCTGGAAACACCATATATTTT.

This rearrangement joins TRBV27 to TRBJ1-1; a possible D gene is TRBD1 (5 bases). The germline V and J ends were trimmed by 0 bases and 10 bases, with 21 bases remaining between them. Germline V gene data show CDR1 as MNHEY and CDR2 as SMNVEV (reference sequence). The CDR3 spans 16 residues. The chain's CDR3 is CASSLSIRVGATRAFF. For the CDR3, the DNA is TGTGCCAGCAGTTTATCAATTCGCGTAGGGGCAACGCGAGCTTTCTTT.

The chain has TRBV19 and TRBJ2-2, with 8 bases fitting TRBD1. This CDR3 contains 13 residues. Germline assignment: CDR1 LNHDA and CDR2 SQIVND (reference sequence). J gave up 6 bases and V 3 bases, and 0 bases lay outside the gene matches. CDR3 in DNA: TGTGCCAGTAGTATGACAGGGGCCGGGGAGCTGTTTTTT. Its translation: CASSMTGAGELFF.

This clone was picked up a small number of times. The chain employs TRBV6-6 and TRBJ2-2; D gene ambiguous. Trimming cost V 6 bases and J 2 bases, with 13 bases left between them. This CDR3 contains 15 residues. CDR1 is MNHNY and CDR2 is SVGAGI in the germline V gene (reference sequence). CDR3 protein: CASSRRHANTGELFF. CDR3 nucleotide sequence: TGTGCCAGCAGCCGACGACACGCTAACACCGGGGAGCTGTTTTTT.

V usage is TRBV6-1 and J usage is TRBJ2-1; D not resolved. Between the trimmed V and J ends, which lost 3 bases and 7 bases, there was a span of 10 bases. Germline assignment: CDR1 MNHNS and CDR2 SASEGT. This CDR3 is built from 13 residues. CDR3 bases: TGTGCCAGCAGTGAGGGCCTTCCTAATGAGCAGTTCTTC. This translates into CASSEGLPNEQFF.

The genes are TRBV24-1 and TRBJ2-7, with D possibly matching TRBD1 (5 bases). The CDR3 covers 16 residues. The V and J ends lost 6 bases and 6 bases respectively, with 23 bases between them. CDR1 KGHDR and CDR2 SFDVKD come from the germline V gene. CDR3 sequence (DNA): TGTGCCACCAGTTCCGGTATACAGGCCGGTAGGGGCGAGCAGTACTTC. This sequence encodes CATSSGIQAGRGEQYF.

The chain uses TRBV29-1 and TRBJ2-1; maybe TRBD1 (5 bases). CDR1 is SQVTM, CDR2 ANQGSEA, per germline. The CDR3 length is 12 residues. Deletions cut 7 bases from V and 5 bases from J, with 12 bases between. CDR3 protein: CSGDSQHNEQFF. The CDR3 DNA follows: TGCAGCGGAGACAGCCAACACAATGAGCAGTTCTTC.

The chain recombines TRBV4-2 with TRBJ2-3, with D possibly matching TRBD1 (7 bases). Between the trimmed V and J ends, which lost 4 bases and 3 bases, there was a span of 20 bases. The CDR3 has 17 residues. Germline V CDR1 and CDR2: LGHNA, YNFKEQ. CDR3 nucleotide sequence: TGTGCCAGCAGCCCAAAAAAGACAGGGACTCGTACAGATACGCAGTATTTT. It is translated as CASSPKKTGTRTDTQYF.

This clone appeared a few times. The chain has TRBV23-1 and TRBJ2-7; possibly TRBD1 for D (6 bases). TRBV23-1 qualifies as an ORF whose function is uncertain. V was clipped by 8 bases and J by 3 bases, with 26 bases between them. The CDR3 runs 17 residues. For the CDR3, the DNA is TGCGCCAGCCCCCAGGACAGCCACACTACCCCCCTCTACGAGCAGTACTTC. This sequence encodes CASPQDSHTTPLYEQYF.

The table lists this clone with a few counts. Here the CDR3 reads CASSVTGRNQPQHF. The CDR3 region has the DNA TGTGCCAGCAGCGTGACAGGGAGAAATCAGCCCCAGCATTTT. The genes are TRBV7-9 and TRBJ1-5; 7 bases match TRBD1. This CDR3 contains 14 residues. With 5 bases clipped from V and 4 bases from J, the junction kept 5 bases outside the gene matches. Germline V lookup: CDR1 SEHNR, CDR2 FQNEAQ (reference sequence). Supplemented by reference TRBV7-9 and TRBJ1-5, the full variable domain reads DTGVSQNPRHKITKRGQNVTFRCDPISEHNRLYWYRQTLGQGPEFLTYFQNEAQLEKSRLLSDRFSAERPKGSFSTLEIQRTEQGDSAMYLCASSVTGRNQPQHFGDGTRLSIL.

The V gene is TRBV19, the J gene TRBJ1-2; 8 bases fit TRBD1. V gave up 7 bases and J gave up 4 bases; unmatched junction bases: 2. CDR3 length: 12 amino acids. The germline V gene has CDR1 LNHDA and CDR2 SQIVND (reference sequence). CDR3 DNA sequence: TGTGCCAGTAAGCAGGGGGCCTATGGCTACACCTTC. Translation: CASKQGAYGYTF.

V is TRBV27 and J is TRBJ2-1; TRBD2 might be the D (6 bases). Trimming left V 2 bases short and J 0 bases short, with 8 bases between. The CDR3 length is 15 residues. Germline CDR1 is MNHEY and CDR2 is SMNVEV (reference sequence). CDR3 DNA sequence: TGTGCCAGCAGTTTAGCGGGGCCCTCCTACAATGAGCAGTTCTTC. Protein product: CASSLAGPSYNEQFF.

This clone has only a few counts. V is TRBV4-2 and J is TRBJ2-7, with 7 bases matching TRBD2. Trimming at V came to 2 bases and at J to 3 bases, leaving 4 bases not matched to a gene. CDR3 length: 14 amino acids. The V gene's germline CDR1 is LGHNA and CDR2 YNFKEQ. CDR3 sequence (DNA): TGTGCCAGCAGCCAAACGAGCGGGGTCTACGAGCAGTACTTC. Translating gives CASSQTSGVYEQYF.